These 30 T cell receptor beta chains originate from one sample sequenced in a study of blood T cell repertoires in COVID-19. Clones were read by immunoSEQ multiplex PCR, and TCRdb kept only the in-frame ones, dropping some. The sample lists about 62,000 clones; 80% to 90% were seen once. Sequenced input: peripheral blood. These receptors all stem from a woman in her sixties with COVID-19, enrolled during active disease.

The V gene is TRBV11-3, the J gene TRBJ2-2, with D possibly being TRBD2 (6 bases). From germline, CDR1 is SGHNT and CDR2 YENEEA. V was pared by 8 bases and J by 6 bases, with 16 bases between. This CDR3 is 14 amino acids long. CDR3 nucleotide sequence: TGTGCCAGCGGCGGGATTATGGGCGCCGGGGAGCTGTTTTTT. It is translated as CASGGIMGAGELFF.

This clone was counted only a few times. The gene calls are TRBV12-3 or TRBV12-4 and TRBJ1-1; D call uncertain. V lost 3 bases, J lost 5 bases, and 7 bases lay in between. The CDR3 contains 12 residues. CDR3 amino acids: CASSLRRTEAFF. The CDR3 nucleotides read TGTGCCAGCAGTTTGAGGCGAACTGAAGCTTTCTTT.

The chain joins TRBV6-4 to TRBJ2-2, with D possibly TRBD1 on 5 matching bases. Germline assignment: CDR1 MRHNA and CDR2 SNTAGT. V gave up 2 bases and J gave up 5 bases, with 6 bases separating them. The CDR3 sequence is 13 residues long. The CDR3 region is CASSDQGTGELFF. CDR3 sequence (DNA): TGTGCCAGCAGTGACCAGGGTACCGGGGAGCTGTTTTTT.

The chain couples TRBV6-5 to TRBJ2-7, with D maybe TRBD1 (5 bases). The V gene lost 2 bases and the J gene lost 0 bases, with 11 bases spanning the gap. This CDR3 is built from 15 residues. CDR1 and CDR2 from the germline V gene are MNHEY and SVGAGI. The CDR3 spells CASSYQGPPSYEQYF. In nucleotides, the CDR3 is TGTGCCAGCAGTTACCAGGGCCCCCCCTCCTACGAGCAGTACTTC.

This chain connects TRBV6-5 to TRBJ1-1, with TRBD1 identical over 9 bases. V dropped 8 bases and J dropped 5; count of bases not matched to a gene: 9. Germline V gives CDR1 MNHEY, CDR2 SVGAGI. CDR3 length: 14 amino acids. In DNA form, the CDR3 reads TGTGCCAGCGAGGGGGGACAGGGTTGGACTGAAGCTTTCTTT. Its translation: CASEGGQGWTEAFF.

The chain joins TRBV2 to TRBJ1-2, with a weak D call TRBD1 (5 bases). Trimming removed 5 bases at V and 4 bases at J, with 8 bases between. Germline CDR1 reads SNHLY; CDR2 reads FYNNEI. The CDR3 has 12 amino acids. CDR3 DNA sequence: TGTGCCAGCAGTCAGGGCTTCTATGGCTACACCTTC. It is translated as CASSQGFYGYTF.

J is TRBJ2-2 and V is TRBV19; the match to TRBD2 covers 9 bases. This CDR3 has 16 amino acids. Unmatched junction bases numbered 5, after V lost 3 bases and J lost 3 bases. In germline, CDR1 is LNHDA, CDR2 SQIVND (reference sequence). In DNA form, the CDR3 reads TGTGCCAGTAGTATCGGGGCGGGAGGGTACACCGGGGAGCTGTTTTTT. Its translation: CASSIGAGGYTGELFF.

V usage is TRBV30 and J usage is TRBJ1-1, with D hard to call. The CDR3 totals 12 residues. V dropped 6 bases and J dropped 5 bases, with 13 bases sitting between them. Germline V gene data show CDR1 as GTSNPN and CDR2 as SVGIG (reference sequence). The CDR3 reads CACPFRGTEAFF. CDR3 DNA: TGTGCCTGCCCTTTCAGAGGAACTGAAGCTTTCTTT.

The V gene is TRBV20-1, the J gene TRBJ1-2; D is uncertain. CDR3 size: 10 residues. Between the trimmed V and J ends, which lost 3 bases and 11 bases, there was a span of 10 bases. Germline CDR1 and CDR2: DFQATT and SNEGSKA (reference sequence). CDR3 coding DNA: TGCAGTGCTAGTTCTGGCTTATACACCTTC. Its translation: CSASSGLYTF.

V and J are TRBV4-3 and TRBJ1-5, with D possibly being TRBD1 (5 bases). The CDR3 is made up of 15 amino acids. The germline V and J ends were trimmed by 0 bases and 2 bases, with 8 bases remaining between them. Germline values: CDR1 LGHNA, CDR2 YSLEER. Here the CDR3 reads CASSQDGRGNQPQHF. The CDR3 DNA sequence: TGCGCCAGCAGCCAAGATGGCAGGGGCAATCAGCCCCAGCATTTT.

The chain is built from TRBV28 and TRBJ2-1; maybe TRBD2 (6 bases). V dropped 4 bases and J dropped 6 bases, with 16 bases sitting between them. This CDR3 region has 15 residues. Germline CDR1 MDHEN, CDR2 SYDVKM. This CDR3 is CASSSAGLKINEQFF. In nucleotides, the CDR3 is TGTGCCAGCAGTTCGGCGGGGCTTAAAATCAATGAGCAGTTCTTC.

The V gene is TRBV3-1 (or the pseudogene TRBV3-2), the J gene TRBJ2-1, with TRBD2 identical over 7 bases. The germline CDR1 and CDR2 sequences are LGHDT and YNNKEL (reference sequence). The CDR3 has 19 amino acids. The junction had 12 bases not matched to a gene; V was cut back by 1 base and J by 0 bases. The CDR3 protein is CASSQGLAEILSSYNEQFF. CDR3 in DNA: TGTGCCAGCAGCCAAGGGCTAGCGGAAATATTAAGCTCCTACAATGAGCAGTTCTTC.

V and J are TRBV5-1 and TRBJ2-2; TRBD1 aligns across 7 bases. CDR3 length equals 14 residues. With 4 bases clipped from V and 6 bases from J, the junction kept 6 bases outside the gene matches. The V gene's germline CDR1 is SGHRS and CDR2 YFSETQ. CDR3 sequence reads: CASSRQGGAGELFF. CDR3 bases: TGCGCCAGCAGCAGACAGGGTGGGGCCGGGGAGCTGTTTTTT.

This clone was recorded only once. This sequence joins TRBV7-9 and TRBJ1-5, with no clear D. Trimming removed 1 base at V and 7 bases at J, with 11 bases between. The CDR3 contains 14 residues. From germline, CDR1 is SEHNR and CDR2 FQNEAQ (reference sequence). CDR3 in amino acids: CASSLERGSQPQHF. CDR3 bases: TGTGCCAGCAGCTTAGAGCGGGGTTCGCAGCCCCAGCATTTT.

This sequence joins TRBV28 and TRBJ1-5, with a tentative D call TRBD1 (6 bases). This CDR3 contains 16 residues. CDR1 and CDR2 from the germline V gene are MDHEN and SYDVKM. V dropped 10 bases and J dropped 5 bases, with 24 bases sitting between them. CDR3 amino acids: CATRSGTHVSDQPQHF. CDR3 coding DNA: TGTGCCACCCGCTCCGGGACACACGTGAGCGATCAGCCCCAGCATTTT.

This clone was detected once. The chain combines TRBV27 with TRBJ1-2; D is ambiguous. Trimming shortened V by 9 bases and J by 1 base, and 9 bases separated the two germline ends. The CDR3 has 12 amino acids. CDR1 and CDR2 (germline): MNHEY, SMNVEV (reference sequence). The CDR3 loop reads CASRELNYGYTF. CDR3 DNA sequence: TGTGCCAGTCGGGAGCTTAACTATGGCTACACCTTC.

This chain connects TRBV9 to TRBJ2-5; the D gene is possibly TRBD2 (6 bases). This CDR3 has 14 residues. With 4 bases removed from V and 2 bases from J, the gap between germline ends came to 12 bases. Germline CDR1 SGDLS, CDR2 YYNGEE. The CDR3 loop is CASSLGLTQETQYF. The CDR3 coding sequence is TGTGCCAGCAGCCTGGGACTTACACAAGAGACCCAGTACTTC.

The rearrangement uses TRBV19 and TRBJ1-1; the D gene is possibly TRBD1 (6 bases). CDR1 is LNHDA, CDR2 SQIVND, per germline (reference sequence). This CDR3 has 15 residues. Trimming removed 5 bases at V and 0 bases at J, with 13 bases between. The CDR3 DNA follows: TGTGCCAGTAGTCCACCCGGGACAATGAACACTGAAGCTTTCTTT. It encodes CASSPPGTMNTEAFF.

V gene TRBV4-3 combines with J gene TRBJ2-2; no definite D call. CDR3 length equals 14 residues. Germline V gene data show CDR1 as LGHNA and CDR2 as YSLEER. With 0 bases removed from V and 4 bases from J, the gap between germline ends came to 6 bases. CDR3 nucleotide sequence: TGCGCCAGCAGCCAAGATAGCATCACCGGGGAGCTGTTTTTT. Its translation: CASSQDSITGELFF.

This sequence joins TRBV6-2 or TRBV6-3 and TRBJ1-5; 7 nucleotides align to TRBD1. With V trimmed by 2 bases and J by 4 bases, 8 bases remained unmatched. Germline loops: CDR1 MNHEY, CDR2 SVGEGT. The CDR3 is 16 residues long. CDR3 protein: CASSYVQGVPNQPQHF. The CDR3 coding sequence is TGTGCCAGCAGTTACGTGCAGGGGGTTCCAAATCAGCCCCAGCATTTT.

The rearrangement joins TRBV5-1 to TRBJ1-6, with 7 bases lining up with TRBD1. This CDR3 has 15 amino acids. V shed 2 bases and J 7 bases; nucleotides not matched to a gene: 6. The germline gives CDR1 SGHRS, CDR2 YFSETQ. The CDR3 region is CASSLSETGNSPLHF. Written as DNA, the CDR3 is TGCGCCAGCAGCTTATCCGAGACAGGGAATTCACCCCTCCACTTT. Filled out from reference TRBV5-1 and TRBJ1-6, the complete variable domain reads KAGVTQTPRYLIKTRGQQVTLSCSPISGHRSVSWYQQTPGQGLQFLFEYFSETQRNKGNFPGRFSGRQFSNSRSEMNVSTLELGDSALYLCASSLSETGNSPLHFGNGTRLTVT.

The V and J genes are TRBV24-1 and TRBJ2-1; TRBD2 matches 12 bases. Germline V gives CDR1 KGHDR, CDR2 SFDVKD. V gave up 3 bases and J gave up 1 base; unmatched junction bases: 3. The CDR3 covers 17 residues. CDR3: CATSDASGRVSYNEQFF. CDR3 DNA sequence: TGTGCCACCAGTGATGCTAGCGGGAGGGTTTCCTACAATGAGCAGTTCTTC.

The rearrangement joins TRBV19 to TRBJ1-2; D gene ambiguous. Trimming shortened V by 7 bases and J by 8 bases, and 20 bases separated the two germline ends. The CDR3 runs 14 residues. Per germline, CDR1 LNHDA and CDR2 SQIVND (reference sequence). CDR3 sequence reads: CASTNVSRKWGYTF. In DNA form, the CDR3 reads TGTGCCAGTACCAACGTTTCTAGGAAATGGGGCTACACCTTC.

The chain uses TRBV4-3 and TRBJ2-3, with 8 bases fitting TRBD2. Germline V lookup: CDR1 LGHNA, CDR2 YSLEER. This CDR3 is built from 16 residues. V was pared by 0 bases and J by 3 bases, with 5 bases of the junction left unmatched. The DNA for the CDR3 is TGCGCCAGCAGCCAAGAAGCGGGAGAGTTGACAGATACGCAGTATTTT. Translation: CASSQEAGELTDTQYF.

This clone showed up just a few times. V gene TRBV5-1 combines with J gene TRBJ1-5; D gene uncertain. V lost 0 bases and J lost 1, with 5 bases in between. This CDR3 comprises 14 residues. The germline V gene has CDR1 SGHRS and CDR2 YFSETQ. CDR3 bases: TGCGCCAGCAGCTTGGAAGCGAGCAATCAGCCCCAGCATTTT. This sequence encodes CASSLEASNQPQHF.

The chain has TRBV6-2 or TRBV6-3 and TRBJ2-7; perhaps TRBD2 as D (6 bases). Per germline, CDR1 MNHEY and CDR2 SVGEGT. The CDR3 has 15 residues. The germline V and J ends were trimmed by 6 bases and 3 bases, with 18 bases remaining between them. The CDR3 DNA is TGTGCCAGCAGATACCGTAGCGGTCTCGGCTACGAGCAGTACTTC. It yields the protein CASRYRSGLGYEQYF.

The CDR3 nucleotides read TGTGCCAGCAGCCGGACACGAAGCTACGAGCAGTACTTC. As protein: CASSRTRSYEQYF. The J gene is TRBJ2-7, the V gene TRBV3-1 (or the pseudogene TRBV3-2), with D maybe TRBD1 (5 bases). The germline V gene encodes CDR1 LGHDT and CDR2 YNNKEL (reference sequence). V was clipped by 4 bases and J by 3 bases, with 10 bases between them. CDR3 length: 13 amino acids.

V and J are TRBV5-4 and TRBJ2-7, with D perhaps matching TRBD2 (5 bases). Germline lookup yields CDR1 SGHNT and CDR2 YYREEE (reference sequence). The CDR3 runs to 14 residues. V lost 0 bases to trimming and J lost 4 bases, with 11 bases between them. DNA for the CDR3: TGTGCCAGCAGCTTGGAAGCTAGCTCGTACGAGCAGTACTTC. Its protein is CASSLEASSYEQYF.

The chain links TRBV19 to TRBJ2-3, with 8 nucleotides matching TRBD2. The trim removed 3 bases at V and 6 bases at J, leaving 11 bases unmatched. Germline V CDR1 and CDR2: LNHDA, SQIVND (reference sequence). CDR3 length equals 16 residues. The CDR3 here is CASSIATSAIGDTQYF. The CDR3 coding sequence is TGTGCCAGTAGTATCGCGACTAGCGCGATAGGGGATACGCAGTATTTT. The entire variable domain, with the rest obtained from reference TRBV19 and TRBJ2-3, is as follows: DGGITQSPKYLFRKEGQNVTLSCEQNLNHDAMYWYRQDPGQGLRLIYYSQIVNDFQKGDIAEGYSVSREKKESFPLTVTSAQKNPTAFYLCASSIATSAIGDTQYFGPGTRLTVL.

The J gene is TRBJ2-1, the V gene TRBV6-6; TRBD2 is a possible D gene (6 bases). With 5 bases removed from V and 9 bases from J, the gap between germline ends came to 11 bases. The germline V gene encodes CDR1 MNHNY and CDR2 SVGAGI (reference sequence). The CDR3 length is 12 residues. The CDR3 DNA reads TGTGCCAGCAGTCGAGGGGAGGCTGAGCAGTTCTTC. Translating it yields CASSRGEAEQFF.